This T cell receptor (beta chain) was documented in a study of OX40 agonist ivuxolimab in advanced cancers. This clone showed up just once. Losses at the gene ends were 6 bases for V and 6 bases for J; bases not matched to a gene: 8. The CDR3 runs 15 residues. Germline CDR1 SGHTA, CDR2 FQGNSA. The repertoire was sequenced with immunoSEQ multiplex PCR; TCRdb's copy has only in-frame clones and lacks some. The sample yields about 100,000 clones, roughly 87% seen once. The chain combines TRBV7-2 with TRBJ2-2; 9 nucleotides match TRBD1. The input for sequencing was CD4+ or CD8+ T cells sorted from blood, taken in a trial of the OX40 agonist ivuxolimab. The source is an adult with an advanced solid tumor such as melanoma, head and neck, liver or kidney cancer. The CDR3 spells CASRLGTGPSGELFF. CDR3 coding DNA: TGTGCCAGCAGACTCGGGACAGGGCCCTCCGGGGAGCTGTTTTTT.